These T cell receptor beta chains were read from a single sample in a study of early T cells in non-severe SARS-CoV-2 infection. TCRdb itself ran the 5' RACE reads through MiXCR, one entry per CDR3 protein. Of over 20,000 distinct CDR3 sequences in the sample, 5% were seen once. Input material: whole blood. All receptors derive from an adult who was a healthcare worker with PCR-confirmed SARS-CoV-2 infection or an uninfected control (not recorded which). CDR3s include the opening cysteine and the closing phenylalanine or tryptophan. The D gene is left open where the match is weak. The listing skips clone size in some rows; elsewhere it reads once, few, many or a size class.

few | TRBD2 | TRBJ2-1 | TRBV27 | TGTGCCAGCAGTTTGGGGACTAGCGGGGGATCCAATGAGCAGTTCTTC | CASSLGTSGGSNEQFF
- | - | TRBJ1-2 | TRBV4-1 | TGCGCCAGCAGCCAAGGGGAGCATAACTATGGCTACACCTTC | CASSQGEHNYGYTF
- | - | TRBJ2-4 | TRBV7-8 | TGTGCCAGCAGCTTGAAACAGGATGGCATTCAGTACTTC | CASSLKQDGIQYF
few | - | TRBJ2-7 | TRBV9 | TGTGCCAGCAGCGAAGCATACAGGGGAGGCGAGCAGTACTTC | CASSEAYRGGEQYF
many | TRBD1 | TRBJ2-1 | TRBV7-9 | TGTGCCAGCAGCATATCGACAGGGGTCTTCAATGAGCAGTTCTTC | CASSISTGVFNEQFF
many | - | TRBJ2-3 | TRBV28 | TGTGCCAGCAGTTTACCCCACAGGGTACAAGACACGCAGTATTTT | CASSLPHRVQDTQYF
few | - | TRBJ2-7 | TRBV6-6 | TGTGCCAGCAGTTACACAACAGGACGGGGAAGGGGGCAGTACTTC | CASSYTTGRGRGQYF
few | - | TRBJ2-7 | TRBV20-1 | TGCAGTGCTAGCGGGATAAAGGGCGAGCAGTACTTC | CSASGIKGEQYF
medium-sized | - | TRBJ1-2 | TRBV13 | TGTGCCAGCAGTTTAAGCTATGGCTACACCTTC | CASSLSYGYTF
many | - | TRBJ1-2 | TRBV7-8 | TGTGCCAGCAGCTTAGGCGGCAGGGCGGTCTATGGCTACACCTTC | CASSLGGRAVYGYTF
many | TRBD1 | TRBJ2-5 | TRBV7-7 | TGTGCTAGCAGCTTACTACGACTTACGGGACAGGCGGGAGAGACCCAGTACTTC | CASSLLRLTGQAGETQYF
many | - | TRBJ2-7 | TRBV28 | TGTGCCAGCAGTCCCCCGGTCGGCAGGGGTTCCTTAAAATCCTACGAGCAGTACTTC | CASSPPVGRGSLKSYEQYF
- | TRBD2 | TRBJ2-1 | TRBV2 | TGTGCCAGCAACCCAGGGACTAGCGGGGGGGTCAATGAGCAGTTCTTC | CASNPGTSGGVNEQFF
many | - | TRBJ2-1 | TRBV20-1 | TGCAGCGGGGCCAGTAGCTCCTACAATGAGCAGCTCTTC | CSGASSSYNEQLF
few | - | TRBJ1-6 | TRBV7-9 | TGTGCCAGCAGCTTGGCCATGGAAGTGGCACCCCTCCACTTT | CASSLAMEVAPLHF
- | - | TRBJ2-7 | TRBV10-3 | TGTGCCCACCGACAGACGGGCGAGCAGTACTTC | CAHRQTGEQYF
few | - | TRBJ2-3 | TRBV7-9 | TGTGCCAGCACTCTATCCAGCACAGATACGCAGTATTTT | CASTLSSTDTQYF
- | TRBD2 | TRBJ2-5 | TRBV5-1 | TGCGCCAGCAGCCTCGGACTAGCGGGGGGCGCGGGGACCCAGTACTTC | CASSLGLAGGAGTQYF
many | - | TRBJ1-1 | TRBV6-1 | TGTGCCAGCAGCCCAAACCCGGGCTCCAACACTGAAGCTTTCTTT | CASSPNPGSNTEAFF
few | - | TRBJ1-6 | TRBV2 | TGTGCCAGCACGGGAACTTCACCCCTCCACTTT | CASTGTSPLHF
few | - | TRBJ1-1 | TRBV20-1 | TGCAGTGCCCCTAGAGTCTACGACACTGAAGCTTTCTTT | CSAPRVYDTEAFF
many | - | TRBJ1-4 | TRBV19 | TGTGCCAGTAGTATTCGGCCCGGGACACATAATGAAAAACTGTTTTTT | CASSIRPGTHNEKLFF
many | - | TRBJ2-3 | TRBV2 | TGTGCCAGCAGTTTAGGGGACTCCGGCACAGATACGCAGTATTTT | CASSLGDSGTDTQYF
- | TRBD1 | TRBJ2-1 | TRBV29-1 | TGCAGCGTGGCCGGGACAGGGGACAATGAGCAGTTCTTC | CSVAGTGDNEQFF
- | TRBD1 | TRBJ1-4 | TRBV29-1 | TGCAGCGCCTCCGGGACAGACTATGAAAAACTGTTTTTT | CSASGTDYEKLFF
many | - | TRBJ1-4 | TRBV2 | TGTGCCAGCAGTGAAAACGGTCAGCTAAATGAAAAACTGTTTTTT | CASSENGQLNEKLFF
medium-sized | - | TRBJ1-1 | TRBV27 | TGTGCCAGCAGTGCACGGCTGAACACTGAAGCTTTCTTT | CASSARLNTEAFF
many | - | TRBJ2-7 | TRBV5-1 | TGCGCCAGCAGCCCCCACAGGGACGAGCAGTACTTC | CASSPHRDEQYF